These 4 T cell receptor beta chains were all obtained from the same sample, sequenced in a study of radiotherapy plus CTLA-4 blockade in lung cancer. Assay: immunoSEQ multiplex PCR; the TCRdb copy retains only in-frame clones and omits some. The sample has around 71,000 clones, around 77% seen once. The input for sequencing was peripheral blood, taken from a patient treated with radiotherapy plus ipilimumab. Receptors originate from a human donor with non-small cell lung cancer whose response to radiotherapy plus ipilimumab could not be evaluated. Some clones in this sample may be carry-over from other donors' samples.

With regard to this clone: Relative to the germline gene, one junction end is altered; a read error may explain this. The same CDR3 also results from other DNA sequences found in this sample. This chain uses TRBV4-1 with TRBJ1-6; perhaps TRBD1 as D (6 bases). Germline CDR1 and CDR2: MGHRA and YSYEKL. The CDR3 runs 16 residues. CDR3 amino acids: CASSVDSNYNNSPLHF. Here the CDR3 DNA reads TGCGCCAGCAGCGTGGACAGCAACTACAATAATTCCCCCCTCCACTTT.

The V and J genes are TRBV6-6 and TRBJ2-5; 8 bases line up with TRBD2. Trimming took 4 bases from V and 4 from J; bases not matched to a gene: 5. CDR1 MNHNY and CDR2 SVGAGI come from the germline V gene (reference sequence). This CDR3 comprises 14 residues. In DNA, the CDR3 is TGTGCCAGCAGTTTCGGACTAGCCGGAGAGACCCAGTACTTC. Protein sequence: CASSFGLAGETQYF.

A remark on this clone: Germline and junction disagree at one end, which may indicate a read error. This sample also contains other DNA sequences that code for the same CDR3. This chain joins TRBV5-4 and TRBJ1-6; D is ambiguous. CDR1 and CDR2 from the germline V gene are SGHNT and YYREEE (reference sequence). This CDR3 comprises 14 residues. CDR3 DNA: TGTGCCAGCAGCTTACACCCAATCAATTCCCCCCTCCACTTT. Protein product: CASSLHPINSPLHF.

The V and J genes are TRBV5-1 and TRBJ2-5; 14 nucleotides line up with TRBD2. CDR1 and CDR2 (germline): SGHRS, YFSETQ. CDR3 length equals 18 residues. V lost 4 bases, J lost 5 bases, and 13 bases stayed unmatched. DNA for the CDR3: TGCGCCAGCAGCACCGACCCACCCGGGACTAGCGGGGGTGAGACCCAGTACTTC. This encodes CASSTDPPGTSGGETQYF.